The present T cell receptor (beta chain) was sequenced within a study of blood T cell repertoires in COVID-19. The overall study: Researchers got acute and convalescent COVID-19 samples from the United States, Italy and Spain. The cDNA or gDNA used as material had been derived from T cells, B-cell-depleted T cells, or PBMCs.

Authors' processing steps: Reference gene primers were amplified, and this amplification served to estimate nucleated cell counts. Produced via immunoSEQ multiplex PCR; TCRdb's table is partial and in-frame only. The V and J calls and clone size come from that table; D and trimming were worked out from the DNA. Among over 85,000 clones listed, approximately 85% were seen once. Germline loops: CDR1 LNHDA, CDR2 SQIVND (reference sequence). Trimming cost V 3 bases and J 4 bases, with 12 bases left between them. The CDR3 runs 14 residues. The receptor was isolated from a human donor in a cohort sampled during active COVID-19. The chain has TRBV19 and TRBJ2-5, with D hard to call. Sequenced sample: peripheral blood. In nucleotides, the CDR3 is TGTGCCAGTAGTATCGCTCCCTCAGTAGAGACCCAGTACTTC. This gives the protein CASSIAPSVETQYF.